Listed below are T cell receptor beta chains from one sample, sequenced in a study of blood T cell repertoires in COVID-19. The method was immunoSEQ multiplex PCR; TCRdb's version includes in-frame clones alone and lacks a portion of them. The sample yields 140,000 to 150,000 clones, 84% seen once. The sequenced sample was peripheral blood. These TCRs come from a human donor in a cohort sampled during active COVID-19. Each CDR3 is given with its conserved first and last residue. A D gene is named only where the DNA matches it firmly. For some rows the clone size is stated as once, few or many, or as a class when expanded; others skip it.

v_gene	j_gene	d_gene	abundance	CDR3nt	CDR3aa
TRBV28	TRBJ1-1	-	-	TGTGCCATTTTAGACAGGCGTAACACTGAAGCTTTCTTT	CAILDRRNTEAFF
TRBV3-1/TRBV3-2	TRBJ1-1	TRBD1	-	TGTGCCAGCAGCCTTGGACAGGGGGCGAGGGTAATCTTT	CASSLGQGARVIF
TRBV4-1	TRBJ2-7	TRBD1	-	TGCGCCAGCAGCCAAGGGCAAGGGACAGACTACGAGCAGTACTTC	CASSQGQGTDYEQYF
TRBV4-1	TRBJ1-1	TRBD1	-	TGCGCCAGCAGCCAAGGGACAGGGAGGACTGAAGCTTTCTTT	CASSQGTGRTEAFF
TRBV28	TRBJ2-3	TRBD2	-	TGTGCCAGCAGTCCCCCCAAGGGGACTAGCGGGAGAACAGATACGCAGTATTTT	CASSPPKGTSGRTDTQYF
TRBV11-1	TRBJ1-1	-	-	TGTGCCAGCAGCCTTGGAAAACAGATCAACACTGAAGCTTTCTTT	CASSLGKQINTEAFF
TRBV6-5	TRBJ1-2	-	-	TGTGCCGCCAAATGGGCAGTAGAAGGCTACACCTTC	CAAKWAVEGYTF
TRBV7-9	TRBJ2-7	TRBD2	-	TGTGCCAGCAGCCCCAGACTAGCGGGGTCCTACGAGCAGTACTTC	CASSPRLAGSYEQYF
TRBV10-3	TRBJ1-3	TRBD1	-	TGTGCCATCACTGACAGGGGTGATGGAAACACCATATATTTT	CAITDRGDGNTIYF
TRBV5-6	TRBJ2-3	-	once	TGTGCCAGCAGCTTGGAGGGAACTAGTTATACGCAGTATTTT	CASSLEGTSYTQYF
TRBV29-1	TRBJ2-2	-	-	TGCAGCGTTGCCCGGGACAAAAACACCGGGGAGCTGTTTTTT	CSVARDKNTGELFF
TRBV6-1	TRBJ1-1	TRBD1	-	TGTGCCAGCAGTGAACAAAGAGGGACAGGGGGCATTAGGAGGGTTTTCTTT	CASSEQRGTGGIRRVFF